The rows below give T cell receptor beta chains drawn from one sample of a study of T cells in Graves' hyperthyroidism and ophthalmopathy. TCRdb redid the calling of the multiplex PCR reads with MiXCR, one entry per CDR3 protein. The sample has 540,000 or so distinct CDR3 sequences, more than 15% seen once. Sequencing was performed on blood. All receptors come from a woman aged 25 to 45 with Graves' hyperthyroidism. The CDR3 runs from the conserved cysteine through the conserved F or W. A D gene is named only where the DNA matches it firmly. The size entry is marked missing in some rows and otherwise reads once, few, many or a size class.

clone size	V gene	J gene	D gene	CDR3 protein	CDR3 DNA
NA	TRBV5-1	TRBJ2-3	TRBD2	CASSTPSGGITDTQYF	TGCGCCAGCAGCACTCCCAGCGGGGGGATCACAGATACGCAGTATTTT
few	TRBV6-1	TRBJ2-3	TRBD2	CASSEASGRTDTQYF	TGTGCCAGCAGTGAAGCTAGCGGGCGCACAGATACGCAGTATTTT
many	TRBV29-1	TRBJ1-1	TRBD1	CSVGQGAEGTEAFF	TGCAGCGTAGGACAGGGGGCCGAGGGCACTGAAGCTTTCTTT
NA	TRBV11-2	TRBJ1-1	NA	CASSSQGMVAEAFF	TGTGCCAGCAGCTCTCAGGGGATGGTCGCTGAAGCTTTCTTT
many	TRBV28	TRBJ2-5	TRBD1	CASRGDRGLEETQYF	TGTGCCAGCAGGGGCGACAGGGGGCTGGAAGAGACCCAGTACTTC
few	TRBV11-2	TRBJ1-2	NA	CASSLVLAADYGYTF	TGTGCCAGCAGCTTAGTCCTGGCAGCTGACTATGGCTACACCTTC
once	TRBV7-2	TRBJ1-1	NA	CASSLLEGETEAFF	TGTGCCAGCAGCTTATTGGAGGGTGAAACTGAAGCTTTCTTT
few	TRBV27	TRBJ1-6	NA	CASSSLQVLGGNSPLHF	TGTGCCAGCAGTTCCTTACAAGTCCTTGGGGGTAATTCACCCCTCCACTTT
few	TRBV12-3/TRBV12-4	TRBJ1-4	TRBD1	CASSIGQGATEKLFF	TGTGCCAGCAGTATAGGACAGGGGGCGACTGAAAAACTGTTTTTT
many	TRBV29-1	TRBJ1-3	TRBD1	CSVRTGTSSGNTIYF	TGCAGCGTCCGGACAGGAACTAGCTCTGGAAACACCATATATTTT
NA	TRBV5-4	TRBJ2-3	NA	CASRFGGGTDTQYF	TGTGCCAGCAGATTCGGCGGGGGCACAGATACGCAGTATTTT
many	TRBV6-1	TRBJ1-2	NA	CASRTQLPSYGYTF	TGTGCCAGCCGTACCCAGCTCCCGAGTTATGGCTACACCTTC
many	TRBV5-1	TRBJ2-1	TRBD2	CASSPSAGGYNEQFF	TGCGCCAGCAGCCCCTCAGCGGGAGGGTACAATGAGCAGTTCTTC
many	TRBV20-1	TRBJ2-3	NA	CSARSAGSGTQYF	TGCAGTGCTAGGTCTGCCGGGAGTGGTACGCAGTATTTT
many	TRBV3-1	TRBJ2-1	NA	CASSQDQLGEQFF	TGTGCCAGCAGCCAAGATCAATTAGGTGAGCAGTTCTTC
many	TRBV19	TRBJ1-1	NA	CASSIDTSGQMNTEAFF	TGTGCCAGTAGTATAGATACATCAGGACAGATGAACACTGAAGCTTTCTTT
NA	TRBV27	TRBJ2-3	TRBD2	CASSLSRLAGGDTQYF	TGTGCCAGCAGTTTATCTAGACTAGCGGGAGGAGATACGCAGTATTTT
many	TRBV27	TRBJ2-1	TRBD2	CASSPDWDSGRAGGYNEQFF	TGTGCCAGCAGTCCCGACTGGGACAGCGGGAGGGCCGGAGGCTACAATGAGCAGTTCTTC
many	TRBV5-1	TRBJ1-1	NA	CASSLVAVGEAFF	TGCGCCAGCAGCTTGGTGGCCGTTGGTGAAGCTTTCTTT
few	TRBV25-1	TRBJ2-1	NA	CASSEPGSSYNEQFF	TGTGCCAGCAGTGAACCGGGTAGCTCCTACAATGAGCAGTTCTTC
few	TRBV15	TRBJ2-7	TRBD2	CATSGTSGLPYEQYF	TGTGCCACCAGCGGGACTAGCGGCTTGCCCTACGAGCAGTACTTC
NA	TRBV10-3	TRBJ1-3	NA	CAISLDSNRNTIYF	TGTGCCATCAGTTTGGACTCAAACCGAAACACCATATATTTT
many	TRBV3-1	TRBJ2-3	NA	CASSQEDATDTQYF	TGTGCCAGCAGCCAAGAGGACGCGACAGATACGCAGTATTTT
few	TRBV20-1	TRBJ1-4	NA	CSARDFRDNEGEKLFF	TGCAGTGCTAGAGATTTTCGGGACAACGAAGGTGAAAAACTGTTTTTT